The next 8 T cell receptor beta chains were all read from a single sample in a study of neoadjuvant nivolumab and ipilimumab in lung cancer. TCRdb keeps only in-frame clones here, not all; method: immunoSEQ multiplex PCR. This sample has 7,000 to 8,500 clones, with 75% to 90% found just once. Sequencing was performed on tumor tissue, taken after neoadjuvant nivolumab, alone or with ipilimumab, at or shortly before surgery. These receptors were obtained from an adult with non-small cell lung cancer. Some clones in this sample may be carry-over from other donors' samples.

The CDR3 loop is CASSQSLTGNYGYTF. CDR3 sequence (DNA): TGTGCCAGCAGCCAAAGTCTGACAGGGAACTATGGCTACACCTTC. V and J are TRBV7-9 and TRBJ1-2, with TRBD1 matching 7 bases. The CDR3 has 15 residues. Germline trimming cut 5 bases from V and 2 bases from J; bases unmatched to any gene: 8. The germline CDR1 and CDR2 sequences are SEHNR and FQNEAQ (reference sequence).

V gene TRBV4-3 combines with J gene TRBJ1-4, with D possibly being TRBD1 (6 bases). Germline lookup yields CDR1 LGHNA and CDR2 YSLEER. V was trimmed by 4 bases and J by 2 bases, leaving 14 bases between them. The CDR3 has 16 amino acids. CDR3 in DNA: TGCGCCAGCAGCCCCCGCGCCGGACAGACTAATGAAAAACTGTTTTTT. Translated, it gives CASSPRAGQTNEKLFF.

The chain employs TRBV5-1 and TRBJ1-1; 8 bases line up with TRBD1. The CDR3 contains 14 residues. Germline V gene lookup returns CDR1 SGHRS and CDR2 YFSETQ. V gave up 3 bases and J gave up 5 bases; unmatched junction bases: 6. The CDR3 DNA is TGCGCCAGCAGCTGGGGGACAGGAGGTACTGAAGCTTTCTTT. This translates into CASSWGTGGTEAFF.

This chain connects TRBV7-2 to TRBJ2-7; unclear D gene. From germline, CDR1 is SGHTA and CDR2 FQGNSA. The V end lost 5 bases, the J end lost 3 bases, and 5 bases lay between the germline ends. CDR3 length: 11 residues. In DNA, the CDR3 is TGTGCCAGCAGCAAGGGCTACGAGCAGTACTTC. This sequence encodes CASSKGYEQYF. The entire variable domain, with the rest obtained from reference TRBV7-2 and TRBJ2-7, is as follows: GAGVSQSPSNKVTEKGKDVELRCDPISGHTALYWYRQSLGQGLEFLIYFQGNSAPDKSGLPSDRFSAERTGGSVSTLTIQRTQQEDSAVYLCASSKGYEQYFGPGTRLTVT.

V usage is TRBV6-5 and J usage is TRBJ2-7, with D perhaps matching TRBD1 (5 bases). V was shortened by 0 bases and J by 4 bases, with 10 bases between the two germline ends. The CDR3 totals 14 residues. Germline loops: CDR1 MNHEY, CDR2 SVGAGI. DNA for the CDR3: TGTGCCAGCAGTTACTCGATCCAGGGATACGAGCAGTACTTC. Encoded protein: CASSYSIQGYEQYF.

In this sample, this clone turned up once. The chain combines TRBV5-6 with TRBJ1-5; D is perhaps TRBD1 (5 bases). The CDR3 has 15 residues. V lost 0 bases and J 3 bases, leaving 10 bases between the germline ends. Germline CDR1 SGHDT, CDR2 YYEEEE. Here the CDR3 reads CASSLVGGSNQPQHF. The CDR3 region has the DNA TGTGCCAGCAGCTTGGTTGGGGGGTCCAATCAGCCCCAGCATTTT.

The chain employs TRBV9 and TRBJ2-7, with 9 bases fitting TRBD1. Per germline, CDR1 SGDLS and CDR2 YYNGEE. V shed 2 bases, J shed 7 bases, and the junction held 13 bases outside the gene matches. The CDR3 consists of 16 residues. CDR3 loop: CASSVGSGTGSREQYF. The CDR3 nucleotides read TGTGCCAGCAGCGTTGGATCCGGGACAGGGTCCCGGGAGCAGTACTTC.

This rearrangement joins TRBV19 to TRBJ1-2; weak D call: TRBD1 (5 bases). Trimming removed 3 bases at V and 8 bases at J, with 13 bases between. In germline, CDR1 is LNHDA, CDR2 SQIVND (reference sequence). This CDR3 has 13 residues. DNA for the CDR3: TGTGCCAGTAGTATGGGCCAGGGAGGGGGCTACACCTTC. It codes for CASSMGQGGGYTF.